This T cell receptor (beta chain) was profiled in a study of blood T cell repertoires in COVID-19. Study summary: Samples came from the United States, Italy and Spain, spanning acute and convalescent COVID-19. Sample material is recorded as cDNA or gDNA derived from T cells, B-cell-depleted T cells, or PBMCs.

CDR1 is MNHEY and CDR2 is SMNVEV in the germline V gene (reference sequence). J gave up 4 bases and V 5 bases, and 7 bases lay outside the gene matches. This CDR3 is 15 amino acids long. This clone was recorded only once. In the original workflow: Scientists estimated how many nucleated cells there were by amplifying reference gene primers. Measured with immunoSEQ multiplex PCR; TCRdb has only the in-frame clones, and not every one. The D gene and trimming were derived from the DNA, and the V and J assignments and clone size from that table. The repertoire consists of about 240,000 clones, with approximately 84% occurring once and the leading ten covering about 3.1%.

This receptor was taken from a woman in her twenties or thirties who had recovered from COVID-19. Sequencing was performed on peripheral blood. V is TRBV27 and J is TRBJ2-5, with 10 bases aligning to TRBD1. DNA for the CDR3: TGTGCCAGCAGTAAGACAGGGGGCTTTGCAGAGACCCAGTACTTC. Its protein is CASSKTGGFAETQYF.